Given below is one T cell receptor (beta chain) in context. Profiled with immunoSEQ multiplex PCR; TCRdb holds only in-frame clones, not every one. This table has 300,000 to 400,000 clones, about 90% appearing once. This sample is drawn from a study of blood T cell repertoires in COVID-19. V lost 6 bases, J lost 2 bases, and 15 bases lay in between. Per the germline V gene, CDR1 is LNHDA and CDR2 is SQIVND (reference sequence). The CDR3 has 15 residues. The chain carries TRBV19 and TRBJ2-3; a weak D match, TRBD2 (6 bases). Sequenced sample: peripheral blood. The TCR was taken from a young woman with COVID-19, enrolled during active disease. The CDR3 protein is CASRTRDPPTDTQYF. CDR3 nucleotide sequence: TGTGCCAGTAGGACTAGGGACCCTCCCACAGATACGCAGTATTTT.